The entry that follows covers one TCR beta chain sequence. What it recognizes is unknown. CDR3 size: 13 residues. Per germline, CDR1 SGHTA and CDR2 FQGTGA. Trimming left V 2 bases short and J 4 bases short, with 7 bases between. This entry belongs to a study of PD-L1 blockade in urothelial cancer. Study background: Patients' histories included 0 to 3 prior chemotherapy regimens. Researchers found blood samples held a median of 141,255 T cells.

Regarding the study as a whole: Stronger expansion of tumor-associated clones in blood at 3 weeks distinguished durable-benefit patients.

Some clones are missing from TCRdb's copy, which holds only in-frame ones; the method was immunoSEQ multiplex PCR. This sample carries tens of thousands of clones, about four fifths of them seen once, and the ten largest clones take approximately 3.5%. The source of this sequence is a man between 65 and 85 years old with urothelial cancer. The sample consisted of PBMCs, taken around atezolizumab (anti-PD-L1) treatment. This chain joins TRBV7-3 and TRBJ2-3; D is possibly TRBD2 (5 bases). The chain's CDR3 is CASSLERADTQYF. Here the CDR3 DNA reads TGTGCCAGCAGCTTAGAGAGGGCAGATACGCAGTATTTT.